The count of the clone carrying this T cell receptor beta chain is one. This entry is derived from a study of blood T cell repertoires in COVID-19. Libraries were prepared by immunoSEQ multiplex PCR; TCRdb keeps only in-frame clonotypes and omits some of them. Here the sample spans around 230,000 clones, more than 75% being singletons. The ends were cut back, 5 bases at V and 10 bases at J, with 15 bases in the middle. CDR1 SGHVS and CDR2 FQNEAQ come from the germline V gene. The CDR3 contains 13 residues. The J gene is TRBJ2-1, the V gene TRBV7-8; D is ambiguous. Sequencing was carried out using peripheral blood. This receptor was identified in a man in his fifties with COVID-19, enrolled during active disease. The CDR3 region has the DNA TGTGCCAGCAGCCGAGAGCCAGGATACGAGCAGTTCTTC. Its translation is CASSREPGYEQFF.